The rows below give T cell receptor beta chains drawn from one sample of a study of technical replicates of blood from a few donors. Profiling relied on immunoSEQ multiplex PCR, and the TCRdb table lists in-frame clones only, not all of them. The sample holds over 30,000 clones, approximately 90% seen once. Sample: PBMCs. Receptor source: a human donor in good health. Some clones in this sample may be carry-over from other donors' samples. The conserved cysteine and the conserved F or W are not part of the CDR3 here.

cdr3_aa j_call cdr3_length v_call
ASSPQGGETQY TRBJ2-5 11 TRBV7-7
ASSYSGRVQETQY TRBJ2-5 13 TRBV6-5
ASSYRHRGLNTEAF TRBJ1-1 14 TRBV6-5
ASSPSPPSNTGELF TRBJ2-2 14 TRBV7-9
SVLLRGGFGEQY TRBJ2-7 12 TRBV29-1
ASSQEWLTSGRNEQF TRBJ2-1 15 TRBV4-1
SHSGTGENEQY TRBJ2-7 11 TRBV29-1
ASSAGLSTGELF TRBJ2-2 12 TRBV9
ASSLEPGTYEQY TRBJ2-7 12 TRBV5-6
ASSYLRNEKLF TRBJ1-4 11 TRBV6-5
ASSLGQGPTNEKLF TRBJ1-4 14 TRBV4-1
ASSVGYTGRTGIENTEAF TRBJ1-1 18 TRBV5-1
ASSPQFQGIAGYT TRBJ1-2 13 TRBV18
ASSEQASTDTQY TRBJ2-3 12 TRBV6-1
ASSPGQGGNQPQH TRBJ1-5 13 TRBV2
ASSQEGAVYGYT TRBJ1-2 12 TRBV4-2
ASSPDSGGVKTQY TRBJ2-5 13 TRBV4-2
ASSYAVGEQY TRBJ2-7 10 TRBV6-5
ASSQDGGASHEQY TRBJ2-7 13 TRBV14
ASSQGAGYGYEQY TRBJ2-7 13 TRBV4-1